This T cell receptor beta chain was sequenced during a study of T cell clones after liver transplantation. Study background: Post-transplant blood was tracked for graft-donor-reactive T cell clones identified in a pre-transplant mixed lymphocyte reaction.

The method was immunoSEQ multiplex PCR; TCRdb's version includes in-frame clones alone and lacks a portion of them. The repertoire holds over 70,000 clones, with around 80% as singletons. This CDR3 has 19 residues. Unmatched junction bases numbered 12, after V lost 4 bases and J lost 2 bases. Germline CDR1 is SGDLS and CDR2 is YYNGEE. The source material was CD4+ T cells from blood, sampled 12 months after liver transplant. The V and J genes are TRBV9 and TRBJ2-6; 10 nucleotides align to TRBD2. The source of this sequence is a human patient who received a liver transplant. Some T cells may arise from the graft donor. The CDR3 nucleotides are TGTGCCAGCAGCCCGATAGGGACTAGCGTTTCGGCTGGGGCCAACGTCCTGACTTTC. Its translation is CASSPIGTSVSAGANVLTF.